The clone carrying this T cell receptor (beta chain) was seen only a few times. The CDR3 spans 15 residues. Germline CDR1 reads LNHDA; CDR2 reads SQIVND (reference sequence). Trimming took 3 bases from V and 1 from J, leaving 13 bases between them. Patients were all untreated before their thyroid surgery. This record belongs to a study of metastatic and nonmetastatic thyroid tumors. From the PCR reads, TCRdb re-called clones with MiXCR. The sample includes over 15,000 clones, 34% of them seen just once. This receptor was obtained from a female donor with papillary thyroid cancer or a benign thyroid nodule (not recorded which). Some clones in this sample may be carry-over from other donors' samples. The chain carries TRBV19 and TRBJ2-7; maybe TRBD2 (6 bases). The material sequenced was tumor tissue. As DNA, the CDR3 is TGTGCCAGTAGTATTGGGGAGGACGGATCCTACGAGCAGTACTTC. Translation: CASSIGEDGSYEQYF.